These T cell receptor beta chains were read from a single sample in a study of blood T cell repertoires in COVID-19. TCRdb's copy holds only in-frame clones and misses some; the assay was immunoSEQ multiplex PCR. Among fewer than 300,000 clones listed, about nine tenths were seen once. The sequencing sample was made of peripheral blood. These receptors all stem from a middle-aged woman who had recovered from COVID-19. CDR3s include the opening cysteine and the closing phenylalanine or tryptophan. A D gene is named only where the DNA matches it firmly. Only part of the rows carry a size: once, few, many, or a class if the clone is expanded.

d_gene	v_gene	abundance	j_gene	CDR3aa	CDR3nt
NA	TRBV30	NA	TRBJ2-4	CAWSLRPGLAKNIQYF	TGTGCCTGGAGCTTACGCCCGGGGTTAGCCAAAAACATTCAGTACTTC
NA	TRBV5-1	NA	TRBJ1-4	CASSSMTATNEKLFF	TGCGCCAGCAGCTCAATGACAGCCACAAATGAAAAACTGTTTTTT
TRBD1	TRBV10-1	NA	TRBJ1-1	CASSGKGAGDGTYTEAFF	TGCGCCAGCAGTGGCAAGGGGGCAGGCGACGGTACTTACACTGAAGCTTTCTTT
NA	TRBV19	NA	TRBJ1-1	CASARRKQIMNTEAFF	TGTGCCTCGGCCAGGCGAAAACAAATAATGAACACTGAAGCTTTCTTT
TRBD1	TRBV27	NA	TRBJ1-2	CASSLTPGQRTMGYTF	TGTGCCAGCAGTCTAACCCCGGGACAGAGAACTATGGGCTACACCTTC
NA	TRBV27	NA	TRBJ2-7	CASSPIDRNYEQYF	TGTGCCAGCAGTCCAATTGACAGAAACTACGAGCAGTACTTC
TRBD2	TRBV30	few	TRBJ2-1	CAWFGERGGNEQFF	TGTGCCTGGTTCGGGGAGCGGGGGGGAAATGAGCAGTTCTTC
TRBD1	TRBV4-2	few	TRBJ1-1	CASSLEDRAPNTEAFF	TGTGCCAGCAGCCTTGAAGACAGGGCGCCGAACACTGAAGCTTTCTTT
NA	TRBV11-2	NA	TRBJ2-7	CASSPVLGAEQYF	TGTGCCAGCAGCCCGGTCCTAGGAGCCGAGCAGTACTTC
NA	TRBV11-1	NA	TRBJ2-5	CASSLNWAAEETQYF	TGTGCCAGCAGCTTAAATTGGGCAGCCGAAGAGACCCAGTACTTC
NA	TRBV9	NA	TRBJ2-7	CASSVAGGTYEQYF	TGTGCCAGCAGCGTAGCTGGGGGCACCTACGAGCAGTACTTC
TRBD2	TRBV27	few	TRBJ2-5	CASSLTYPGGETQYF	TGTGCCAGCAGTTTAACCTATCCGGGAGGAGAGACCCAGTACTTC
TRBD2	TRBV7-2	NA	TRBJ2-2	CASSLGPPGGGAYTGELFF	TGTGCCAGCAGCTTAGGCCCCCCTGGCGGGGGGGCGTATACCGGGGAGCTGTTTTTT
NA	TRBV6-2/TRBV6-3	NA	TRBJ1-1	CASSYPTQAFF	TGTGCCAGCAGTTACCCGACACAAGCTTTCTTT
NA	TRBV7-9	once	TRBJ1-5	CASSLGGTENQPQHF	TGTGCCAGCAGCTTAGGGGGGACTGAGAATCAGCCCCAGCATTTT
TRBD1	TRBV5-5	NA	TRBJ1-5	CASSSRGQGATQPQHF	TGTGCCAGCAGCTCGCGTGGCCAGGGGGCCACTCAGCCCCAGCATTTT
NA	TRBV3-1/TRBV3-2	NA	TRBJ2-7	CASSQVAASYEQYF	TGTGCCAGCAGCCAAGTAGCCGCCTCCTACGAGCAGTACTTC
NA	TRBV27	NA	TRBJ1-1	CASSLGWRAEAFF	TGTGCCAGCAGTTTGGGGTGGAGGGCTGAAGCTTTCTTT
TRBD1	TRBV6-5	NA	TRBJ2-7	CASSSPGQTKYEQYF	TGTGCCAGCAGTTCACCGGGACAGACTAAATACGAGCAGTACTTC
TRBD1	TRBV6-5	NA	TRBJ1-2	CASREDRDYGYTF	TGTGCCAGCAGAGAGGACAGGGACTATGGCTACACCTTC
NA	TRBV6-1	NA	TRBJ2-3	CASSDVPRDTQYF	TGTGCCAGCAGTGACGTCCCCAGGGATACGCAGTATTTT
NA	TRBV4-3	NA	TRBJ2-7	CASSQDITMDGDEQYF	TGCGCCAGCAGCCAAGATATCACAATGGACGGGGACGAGCAGTACTTC
TRBD1	TRBV10-3	NA	TRBJ1-3	CAISEDRDGNTIYF	TGTGCCATCAGTGAGGACAGGGATGGAAACACCATATATTTT
TRBD2	TRBV7-8	NA	TRBJ2-5	CASSLQRVGLARETQYF	TGTGCCAGCAGCTTACAGAGGGTGGGACTAGCGAGGGAGACCCAGTACTTC
TRBD2	TRBV9	NA	TRBJ2-3	CASSVAERGGKDTQYF	TGTGCCAGCAGCGTAGCAGAGCGGGGCGGCAAGGATACGCAGTATTTT
NA	TRBV27	NA	TRBJ1-2	CASAPVTGYGYTF	TGTGCCAGCGCCCCGGTCACAGGATATGGCTACACCTTC
TRBD2	TRBV5-4	NA	TRBJ2-5	CASSSLLAGGETQYF	TGTGCCAGCAGCTCCCTTTTAGCGGGGGGGGAGACCCAGTACTTC
TRBD1	TRBV2	NA	TRBJ1-4	CASRLQGPGANEKLFF	TGTGCCAGCAGATTACAGGGGCCCGGAGCTAATGAAAAACTGTTTTTT
NA	TRBV7-8	NA	TRBJ1-1	CASSQDSSNTEAFF	TGTGCCAGCAGCCAGGACAGCTCGAACACTGAAGCTTTCTTT
NA	TRBV28	NA	TRBJ2-7	CASSRTPDSFSYEQYF	TGTGCCAGCAGTCGAACACCGGACAGTTTCTCCTACGAGCAGTACTTC
TRBD1	TRBV28	NA	TRBJ1-6	CASSLVQGHSPLHF	TGTGCCAGCAGTTTGGTACAGGGGCACTCACCCCTCCACTTT
NA	TRBV9	once	TRBJ1-1	CASSRGGPEAFF	TGTGCCAGCAGCCGGGGGGGCCCTGAAGCTTTCTTT
NA	TRBV9	NA	TRBJ1-1	CASSARTEEDTEAFF	TGTGCCAGCAGCGCGCGGACGGAGGAAGACACTGAAGCTTTCTTT
NA	TRBV2	NA	TRBJ1-1	CASSEQGRWSEAFF	TGTGCCAGCAGTGAACAGGGGCGCTGGTCTGAAGCTTTCTTT
NA	TRBV4-1	NA	TRBJ2-1	CASSQDSQPTYNEQFF	TGCGCCAGCAGCCAAGATAGCCAGCCGACCTACAATGAGCAGTTCTTC
TRBD1	TRBV4-1	NA	TRBJ1-2	CASSQALQGAYYGYTF	TGCGCCAGCAGCCAAGCCCTACAGGGGGCGTACTATGGCTACACCTTC
TRBD1	TRBV5-1	NA	TRBJ1-2	CASSRTGGNGYTF	TGCGCCAGCAGCCGGACAGGGGGCAATGGCTACACCTTC
TRBD2	TRBV5-4	once	TRBJ2-3	CASSTPNAGLGNTDTQYF	TGTGCCAGCAGCACGCCAAACGCGGGACTAGGGAACACAGATACGCAGTATTTT
NA	TRBV7-9	NA	TRBJ1-1	CASSLAQGRDTEAFF	TGTGCCAGCAGCTTAGCGCAAGGGCGGGACACTGAAGCTTTCTTT
NA	TRBV2	NA	TRBJ2-7	CASSKQAFSYEQYF	TGTGCCAGCAGTAAACAGGCGTTCTCCTACGAGCAGTACTTC
NA	TRBV19	NA	TRBJ2-7	CASSISRQAEQYF	TGTGCCAGTAGTATATCCCGACAGGCCGAGCAGTACTTC
TRBD1	TRBV7-8	NA	TRBJ2-3	CASSVGTGFRKDTQYF	TGTGCCAGCAGCGTCGGGACAGGGTTCAGGAAAGATACGCAGTATTTT
NA	TRBV18	NA	TRBJ1-4	CASSPGGEKLFF	TGTGCCAGCTCCCCCGGGGGGGAAAAACTGTTTTTT
TRBD1	TRBV10-3	NA	TRBJ2-3	CAIKTGGMDTQYF	TGTGCCATCAAGACAGGGGGAATGGATACGCAGTATTTT
TRBD1	TRBV2	few	TRBJ1-5	CASSQTGGGRQPQHF	TGTGCCAGCAGCCAGACAGGGGGCGGACGGCAGCCCCAGCATTTT
TRBD1	TRBV18	NA	TRBJ2-7	CASSLGTVDAYEQYF	TGTGCCAGCTCCCTTGGGACAGTGGATGCCTACGAGCAGTACTTC
NA	TRBV19	NA	TRBJ2-3	CASSTSTVTQYF	TGTGCCAGTAGTACGTCTACAGTTACGCAGTATTTT
NA	TRBV29-1	NA	TRBJ1-1	CSVPRQLNTEAFF	TGCAGCGTGCCCCGACAGCTGAACACTGAAGCTTTCTTT
NA	TRBV7-9	NA	TRBJ2-2	CASSHYQKMYSGELFF	TGTGCCAGCAGCCACTATCAGAAAATGTATTCCGGGGAGCTGTTTTTT
NA	TRBV5-4	NA	TRBJ1-6	CASSPQTEEVSPLHF	TGTGCCAGCAGCCCCCAGACGGAGGAGGTTTCACCCCTCCACTTT
NA	TRBV6-6	NA	TRBJ2-7	CASNRNLYEQYF	TGTGCCAGCAACAGGAATCTCTACGAGCAGTACTTC